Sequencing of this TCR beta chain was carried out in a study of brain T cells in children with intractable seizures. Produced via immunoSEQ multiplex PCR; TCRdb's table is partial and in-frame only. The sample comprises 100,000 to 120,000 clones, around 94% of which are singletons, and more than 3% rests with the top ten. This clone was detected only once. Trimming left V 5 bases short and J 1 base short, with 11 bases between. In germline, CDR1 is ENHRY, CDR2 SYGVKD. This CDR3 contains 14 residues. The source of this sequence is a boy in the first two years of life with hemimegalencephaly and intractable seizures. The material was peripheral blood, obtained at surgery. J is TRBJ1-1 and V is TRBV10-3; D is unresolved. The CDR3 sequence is CAISSGSPNTEAFF. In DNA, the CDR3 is TGTGCCATCAGTTCGGGCTCTCCGAACACTGAAGCTTTCTTT.